The source of this T cell receptor beta chain is a study of graft-versus-host responses after intestinal transplantation. The wider study: Multivisceral, liver-intestinal, or isolated intestinal transplants were given to recipients.

V was clipped by 1 base and J by 2 bases, with 12 bases between them. CDR3 length: 15 amino acids. Germline V lookup: CDR1 MNHEY, CDR2 SVGAGI. Only in-frame clones appear in the TCRdb table, and some are missing; sequencing was by immunoSEQ multiplex PCR. The sample has approximately 50,000 clones, 70% to 85% seen once. Study conclusions and caveats: Early after transplant, HvG declines were associated with peak levels of circulating GvH clones.

As to this clone: Its antigen is undetermined.

This receptor was obtained from a human donor who was the organ donor for an intestinal transplant. This chain links TRBV6-5 with TRBJ2-7, with D possibly TRBD1 on 6 matching bases. The sample here was unstimulated CD4+ T cells sorted from spleen or lymph node cells, taken before transplant. CDR3: CASSYLDRPPYEQYF. The CDR3 region has the DNA TGTGCCAGCAGTTACTTAGACAGGCCCCCCTACGAGCAGTACTTC.